The table lists the clone carrying this T cell receptor (beta chain) with many counts. Together with a sample-barcoded 5' primer, a J-beta primer mix was included in a second PCR lasting about 7 to 12 cycles. Through a template-switch adaptor with 12 random nucleotides, each cDNA molecule received a tag. TCRdb re-derived calls from the 5' RACE reads in MiXCR, one entry per CDR3 protein. Of about 730,000 distinct CDR3 sequences detected, around 40% appear once; the ten largest clones hold 20% to 25%. This sample was taken from a study of blood T cells in healthy people across ages. The sequence came from a woman in her sixties or seventies in good health. The specimen sequenced was blood.

In DNA, the CDR3 is TGTGCCAGCGAATGGGCCTCTGGCTACACCTTC. Its protein product is CASEWASGYTF. The chain uses TRBV10-3 and TRBJ1-2; D gene ambiguous. The V end lost 10 bases, the J end lost 7 bases, and 13 bases lay between the germline ends. CDR1 is ENHRY, CDR2 SYGVKD, per germline. This CDR3 contains 11 residues.